This TCR beta chain was found in a study of post-analysis software for immune sequencing data. Study results and caveats: The study found TRBV5-6, TRBV5-1 and TRBV20-1 among five or six TRBV segments more frequent in patients than controls. For normalized Chao1 diversity, multiple sclerosis patients scored significantly lower than controls did. Samples from one preparation batch, clustered by F measure, grouped strongly together.

Worth noting for this clonotype: Its specificity is not known.

Included in the TCR beta cDNA libraries were unique molecular identifiers. TCRdb re-called the PCR reads through MiXCR, storing one row per CDR3 protein. The data show 150,000 to 200,000 distinct CDR3 sequences, 35% to 40% seen once. The trim removed 5 bases at V and 3 bases at J, leaving 3 bases unmatched. Per the germline V gene, CDR1 is SGHVS and CDR2 is FNYEAQ. CDR3 length equals 13 residues. The material sequenced was blood, taken after autologous hematopoietic stem cell transplantation. V and J are TRBV7-6 and TRBJ1-2, with 7 bases lining up with TRBD1. The sequence came from a girl aged 5-17 years with multiple sclerosis. DNA of the CDR3: TGTGCCAGCAGCAACGGGACAGACTATGGCTACACCTTC. It encodes CASSNGTDYGYTF. The variable domain in full, with the rest retrieved from reference TRBV7-6 and TRBJ1-2, is GAGVSQSPRYKVTKRGQDVALRCDPISGHVSLYWYRQALGQGPEFLTYFNYEAQQDKSGLPNDRFSAERPEGSISTLTIQRTEQRDSAMYRCASSNGTDYGYTFGSGTRLTVV.